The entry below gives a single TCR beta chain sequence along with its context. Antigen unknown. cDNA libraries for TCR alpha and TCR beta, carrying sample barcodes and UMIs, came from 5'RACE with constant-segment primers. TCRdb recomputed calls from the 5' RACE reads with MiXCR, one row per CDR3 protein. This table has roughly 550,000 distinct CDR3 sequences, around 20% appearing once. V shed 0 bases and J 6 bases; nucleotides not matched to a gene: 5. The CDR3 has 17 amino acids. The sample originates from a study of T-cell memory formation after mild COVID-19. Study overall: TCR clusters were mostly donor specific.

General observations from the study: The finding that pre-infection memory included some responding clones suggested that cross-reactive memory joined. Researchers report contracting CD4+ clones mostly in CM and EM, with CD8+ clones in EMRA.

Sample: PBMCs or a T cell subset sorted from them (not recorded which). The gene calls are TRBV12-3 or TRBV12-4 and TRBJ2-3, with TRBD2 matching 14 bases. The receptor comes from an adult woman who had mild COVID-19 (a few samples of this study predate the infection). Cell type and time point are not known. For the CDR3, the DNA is TGTGCCAGCAGTTTAGCGGGGACTAGCGGGAGATGGGATACGCAGTATTTT. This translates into CASSLAGTSGRWDTQYF.